Listed below are T cell receptor beta chains from one sample, sequenced in a study of response to subunit inactivated influenza vaccine. TCRdb re-called the RT-PCR reads with MiXCR, one entry per CDR3 protein. The data contain about 570,000 distinct CDR3 sequences, approximately 10% of them singletons. This sample was shared with a second study, whose subject was T cells expressing NK-cell markers.

This specimen was PBMCs from blood, taken on the day of vaccination. The receptors here all came from a man aged 50-59 years who received an inactivated influenza vaccine. Each CDR3 is given with its conserved first and last residue. The D gene is left open where the match is weak. Clone size is shown for a subset of rows, as once, few, many or a class of expanded clone.

V	J	size	D	CDR3	DNA
TRBV20-1	TRBJ2-7	NA	NA	CSASEPLRYEQYF	TGCAGTGCTAGTGAACCCCTACGCTACGAGCAGTACTTC
TRBV28	TRBJ1-6	NA	NA	CASSRDTLNSPLHF	TGTGCCAGCAGCCGGGACACCCTTAATTCACCCCTCCACTTT
TRBV6-2/TRBV6-3	TRBJ2-2	few	NA	CASTRRGLNTGELFF	TGTGCCAGCACCCGAAGGGGCTTGAACACCGGGGAGCTGTTTTTT
TRBV5-4	TRBJ2-7	NA	NA	CASSLYQLFESQYF	TGTGCCAGCAGCTTGTACCAGCTATTCGAATCTCAGTACTTC
TRBV5-1	TRBJ1-4	few	NA	CASSFNVGPELFF	TGCGCCAGCAGCTTCAATGTTGGCCCCGAACTGTTTTTT
TRBV20-1	TRBJ2-1	few	TRBD2	CSARPFGGAWNEQFF	TGCAGTGCTAGGCCTTTCGGGGGGGCTTGGAATGAGCAGTTCTTC
TRBV6-5	TRBJ1-1	few	NA	CASSSGYGNTEAFF	TGTGCCAGCAGTTCAGGGTACGGGAACACTGAAGCTTTCTTT
TRBV4-1	TRBJ2-1	NA	NA	CASSQLWDGRVYNEQFF	TGCGCCAGCAGCCAGCTCTGGGATGGCAGGGTCTACAATGAGCAGTTCTTC
TRBV29-1	TRBJ2-4	NA	TRBD1	CSVEGTGGNIQYF	TGCAGCGTCGAGGGGACAGGAGGGAACATTCAGTACTTC
TRBV12-3/TRBV12-4	TRBJ2-1	NA	NA	CASSLAPGHSANEQFF	TGTGCCAGCAGTTTAGCCCCGGGACATTCCGCTAATGAGCAGTTCTTC
TRBV7-2	TRBJ2-1	few	TRBD2	CASSLALGLAGEQGAFF	TGTGCCAGCAGCTTAGCCCTGGGACTAGCGGGAGAGCAGGGTGCGTTCTTC
TRBV11-3	TRBJ2-1	many	TRBD2	CASSPPPGTSGKNEQFF	TGTGCCAGCAGTCCCCCTCCGGGGACTAGCGGGAAGAATGAGCAGTTCTTC
TRBV7-2	TRBJ2-2	NA	NA	CASSKTGYTGELFF	TGTGCCAGCAGCAAGACAGGATACACCGGGGAGCTGTTTTTT
TRBV7-8	TRBJ2-3	few	TRBD2	CASSILAGGPLGTQYF	TGTGCCAGCAGCATTTTAGCGGGGGGCCCGTTGGGGACGCAGTATTTT
TRBV5-1	TRBJ1-1	NA	NA	CASIDDRNTEAFF	TGCGCCAGCATCGATGACAGGAACACTGAAGCTTTCTTT
TRBV12-3/TRBV12-4	TRBJ1-6	NA	TRBD1	CASSQRTGGSPLHF	TGTGCCAGCAGTCAACGGACAGGTGGTTCACCCCTCCACTTT
TRBV29-1	TRBJ2-5	few	NA	CSVGVVSGRETQYF	TGCAGCGTTGGAGTGGTCTCGGGTCGGGAGACCCAGTACTTC
TRBV28	TRBJ1-4	NA	NA	CASSPLGVPLGEKLFF	TGTGCCAGCAGCCCCCTGGGGGTTCCTTTGGGTGAAAAACTGTTTTTT
TRBV12-3/TRBV12-4	TRBJ1-6	few	TRBD1	CASSVDRVTYNSPLHF	TGTGCCAGCAGTGTCGACAGGGTAACCTATAATTCACCCCTCCACTTT
TRBV29-1	TRBJ2-2	NA	NA	CSVLAANTGELFF	TGCAGCGTTCTCGCGGCGAACACCGGGGAGCTGTTTTTT
TRBV6-2/TRBV6-3	TRBJ2-1	many	NA	CASTNPGSYNEQFF	TGTGCCAGCACCAACCCTGGCTCCTACAATGAGCAGTTCTTC
TRBV28	TRBJ2-2	NA	TRBD1	CASSSDRMDTGELFF	TGTGCCAGCAGTTCGGACAGGATGGACACCGGGGAGCTGTTTTTT
TRBV20-1	TRBJ1-2	NA	TRBD1	CSARSPGQEANYGYTF	TGCAGTGCTAGATCCCCCGGACAGGAGGCTAACTATGGCTACACCTTC
TRBV12-3/TRBV12-4	TRBJ1-2	few	NA	CASSAPGALGYTF	TGTGCCAGCAGTGCCCCGGGGGCACTTGGCTACACCTTC
TRBV7-2	TRBJ2-3	NA	NA	CASSLSAITDTQYF	TGTGCCAGCAGCTTGTCGGCGATCACAGATACGCAGTATTTT
TRBV19	TRBJ2-3	NA	NA	CASRLDGRYTDTQYF	TGTGCCAGTAGATTGGATGGGCGGTACACAGATACGCAGTATTTT
TRBV7-9	TRBJ2-3	NA	TRBD2	CASSSPSGGATDTQYF	TGTGCCAGCAGCTCCCCTAGCGGGGGGGCCACAGATACGCAGTATTTT
TRBV20-1	TRBJ2-7	few	NA	CSATGYQSSYEQYF	TGCAGTGCAACGGGATACCAAAGCTCCTACGAGCAGTACTTC
TRBV5-1	TRBJ2-1	NA	NA	CASSLEREQFF	TGCGCCAGCAGCTTGGAGCGTGAGCAGTTCTTC
TRBV29-1	TRBJ1-1	NA	NA	CSVGGLEAFF	TGCAGCGTTGGGGGGCTTGAAGCTTTCTTT